This T cell receptor (beta chain) originates from a study of T cell changes during pregnancy in multiple sclerosis. Measured with immunoSEQ multiplex PCR; TCRdb has only the in-frame clones, and not every one. Altogether about 57,000 clones are present, around 93% being singletons, with the ten largest covering 3% to 4%. Germline CDR1 and CDR2: SGHAT and FQNNGV. The CDR3 length is 15 residues. V gave up 5 bases and J gave up 5 bases, with 17 bases separating them. The J gene is TRBJ2-3, the V gene TRBV11-2; D perhaps matches TRBD1 (5 bases). This TCR was recovered from a female donor in good health, enrolled as a control in a pregnancy study. Sequenced here: peripheral blood, sampled after pregnancy. For the CDR3, the DNA is TGTGCCAGCAGCCCTCGCTTGGGGCGAGTAGATACGCAGTATTTT. Amino acid sequence: CASSPRLGRVDTQYF.